What follows is one T cell receptor beta chain and its context. This sample is part of a study of blood T cell repertoires in COVID-19. Overall study context: COVID-19 samples, acute and convalescent, were from the United States, Italy and Spain. PBMCs, B-cell-depleted T cells, or T cells were the source of the cDNA or gDNA that made up the material.

As originally analysed: By means of reference gene primer amplification, nucleated cell counts were estimated. Here immunoSEQ multiplex PCR was the method, and the copy in TCRdb shows in-frame clones only, minus some. Clone size and the V and J calls come from that table; the DNA yielded D and trimming. This sample has under 100,000 clones, with roughly 89% found just once. The CDR3 totals 12 residues. Trimming removed 3 bases at V and 7 bases at J, with 4 bases between. From germline, CDR1 is LNHDA and CDR2 SQIVND (reference sequence). This sequence joins TRBV19 and TRBJ1-6, with no clear D. This clonotype was obtained from a woman aged 70-85 years with acute or convalescent COVID-19. The specimen was peripheral blood. CDR3 region: CASSIQNSPLHF. DNA for the CDR3: TGTGCCAGTAGTATTCAGAATTCACCCCTCCACTTT.